Below are 30 T cell receptor beta chains sequenced from a single sample in a study of glioma-infiltrating T cells after dendritic cell vaccination. Method: immunoSEQ multiplex PCR; TCRdb's copy keeps in-frame clones and lacks some. The table has tens of thousands of clones, more than 75% seen once; the top ten hold 15% to 19%. Sequencing was performed on blood, taken before dendritic cell vaccination. These receptors were taken from a human donor with glioblastoma.

The V gene is TRBV7-9, the J gene TRBJ1-1; D ambiguous. Trimming stripped 5 bases from V and 5 bases from J, with 12 bases between. The germline CDR1 and CDR2 sequences are SEHNR and FQNEAQ (reference sequence). The CDR3 totals 13 residues. The CDR3 is CASSNERRTEAFF. DNA of the CDR3: TGTGCCAGCAGCAACGAACGGAGGACTGAAGCTTTCTTT.

This chain joins TRBV29-1 and TRBJ2-3; D is unclear. Germline V gene data show CDR1 as SQVTM and CDR2 as ANQGSEA. V shed 2 bases and J shed 2 bases, with 5 bases lying between them. This CDR3 spans 12 amino acids. Written as DNA, the CDR3 is TGCAGCGTTGAAATTAACACAGATACGCAGTATTTT. It is translated as CSVEINTDTQYF.

The chain has TRBV30 and TRBJ2-7; 8 bases match TRBD1. Germline CDR1 reads GTSNPN; CDR2 reads SVGIG (reference sequence). V lost 4 bases to trimming and J lost 4 bases; unmatched junction nucleotides: 6. The CDR3 is made up of 13 amino acids. CDR3 in amino acids: CAWKQGEGYEQYF. CDR3 bases: TGTGCCTGGAAACAGGGGGAAGGATACGAGCAGTACTTC.

This clone occurred once. The rearrangement uses TRBV5-4 and TRBJ2-3; D gene ambiguous. The CDR3 is 15 residues long. Trimming removed 0 bases from V and 2 bases from J, with 10 bases in between. CDR1 SGHNT and CDR2 YYREEE come from the germline V gene (reference sequence). DNA for the CDR3: TGTGCCAGCAGCTTGGCCGTACTGTCCACAGATACGCAGTATTTT. Amino acids: CASSLAVLSTDTQYF.

V and J are TRBV7-9 and TRBJ1-2, with no clear D. The CDR3 runs 16 residues. CDR1 is SEHNR, CDR2 FQNEAQ, per germline (reference sequence). Trimming cost V 0 bases and J 2 bases, with 13 bases left between them. The CDR3 is CASSLAPGSENYGYTF. For the CDR3, the DNA is TGTGCCAGCAGCTTAGCGCCGGGGTCGGAGAACTATGGCTACACCTTC.

V and J are TRBV9 and TRBJ2-1, with 11 bases lining up with TRBD2. V shed 4 bases, J shed 6 bases, and the junction held 12 bases outside the gene matches. The germline gives CDR1 SGDLS, CDR2 YYNGEE. This CDR3 contains 17 residues. The CDR3: CASSSVAGGPQGNEQFF. The CDR3 nucleotides are TGTGCCAGCAGCTCCGTAGCGGGAGGGCCTCAGGGCAATGAGCAGTTCTTC.

The V call is TRBV19, the J call TRBJ2-2; 8 bases line up with TRBD2. Unmatched junction bases numbered 6, after V lost 10 bases and J lost 5 bases. The CDR3 is made up of 13 amino acids. Germline CDR1 is LNHDA and CDR2 is SQIVND (reference sequence). The CDR3 reads CATGGAGTGELFF. CDR3 DNA sequence: TGTGCCACCGGGGGGGCCGGGACCGGGGAGCTGTTTTTT. Filled out from reference TRBV19 and TRBJ2-2, the complete variable domain reads DGGITQSPKYLFRKEGQNVTLSCEQNLNHDAMYWYRQDPGQGLRLIYYSQIVNDFQKGDIAEGYSVSREKKESFPLTVTSAQKNPTAFYLCATGGAGTGELFFGEGSRLTVL.

The chain employs TRBV7-6 and TRBJ2-7, with 7 nucleotides matching TRBD1. Unmatched junction bases numbered 5, after V lost 0 bases and J lost 3 bases. This CDR3 region has 15 residues. Germline CDR1 reads SGHVS; CDR2 reads FNYEAQ. CDR3: CASSLAYRGSYEQYF. The CDR3, as DNA: TGTGCCAGCAGCTTAGCGTACAGGGGTAGCTACGAGCAGTACTTC.

The chain links TRBV7-9 to TRBJ2-5, with 10 bases that match TRBD1. CDR1 and CDR2 from the germline V gene are SEHNR and FQNEAQ (reference sequence). V lost 0 bases and J lost 3; bases outside the gene matches: 1. The CDR3 is 15 residues long. CDR3 coding DNA: TGTGCCAGCAGCTTAGCGGGACAGGGGAAAGAGACCCAGTACTTC. Translating gives CASSLAGQGKETQYF. The full variable domain, in which reference TRBV7-9 and TRBJ2-5 provide the parts outside the CDR3, is DTGVSQNPRHKITKRGQNVTFRCDPISEHNRLYWYRQTLGQGPEFLTYFQNEAQLEKSRLLSDRFSAERPKGSFSTLEIQRTEQGDSAMYLCASSLAGQGKETQYFGPGTRLLVL.

Here the CDR3 DNA reads TGTGCCAGCAGCATCACAGGACAGGGGCGCGGTTCACCCCTCCACTTT. It codes for CASSITGQGRGSPLHF. The chain is built from TRBV7-2 and TRBJ1-6, with 9 positions matching TRBD1. Germline V lookup: CDR1 SGHTA, CDR2 FQGNSA. This CDR3 comprises 16 residues. Unmatched junction bases numbered 11, after V lost 5 bases and J lost 9 bases.

By share of the sample, this clone is medium-sized. The genes are TRBV7-2 and TRBJ2-1; TRBD2 agrees at 9 bases. The germline V gene has CDR1 SGHTA and CDR2 FQGNSA. V gave up 10 bases and J gave up 8 bases; unmatched junction bases: 12. The CDR3 extends over 14 amino acids. CDR3 in DNA: TGTGCCACCAAATTAGCGGGAGAGGTGGATGAGCAGTTCTTC. It yields the protein CATKLAGEVDEQFF.

The rearrangement uses TRBV6-5 and TRBJ1-2, with 7 bases matching TRBD1. CDR3 size: 14 residues. Looked up from germline, CDR1 is MNHEY and CDR2 is SVGAGI. The V and J ends lost 7 bases and 1 base, in that order; junction bases with no gene match: 6. The DNA of the CDR3 is TGTGCCAGCACACAGGGGCGTTTTAACTATGGCTACACCTTC. This codes for CASTQGRFNYGYTF.

This clone was seen once. This rearrangement joins TRBV27 to TRBJ1-5, with D hard to call. Trimming cost V 3 bases and J 0 bases, with 9 bases left between them. Germline-derived CDR1 and CDR2 are MNHEY and SMNVEV (reference sequence). The CDR3 consists of 15 residues. Here the CDR3 reads CASSFLADSNQPQHF. The CDR3 DNA is TGTGCCAGCAGTTTTTTGGCGGATAGCAATCAGCCCCAGCATTTT.

The chain carries TRBV28 and TRBJ1-2; D perhaps matches TRBD1 (5 bases). The CDR3 is 13 amino acids. CDR1 is MDHEN and CDR2 is SYDVKM in the germline V gene. The V gene lost 6 bases and the J gene lost 4 bases, with 12 bases spanning the gap. In nucleotides, the CDR3 is TGTGCCAGCAGACGACAGACCGTCTATGGCTACACCTTC. Encoded protein: CASRRQTVYGYTF.

This sequence joins TRBV7-8 and TRBJ1-2, with D possibly being TRBD1 (6 bases). Germline V lookup: CDR1 SGHVS, CDR2 FQNEAQ. The V end was cut by 2 bases, the J end by 4 bases, with 11 bases between. CDR3 length: 14 residues. CDR3 sequence reads: CASSLTGRLYGYTF. In DNA, the CDR3 is TGTGCCAGCAGCTTAACAGGGCGTCTCTATGGCTACACCTTC.

The table lists this clone with a few counts. The gene calls are TRBV6-6 and TRBJ1-5; a weak D match, TRBD1 (6 bases). Per the germline V gene, CDR1 is MNHNY and CDR2 is SVGAGI (reference sequence). V lost 8 bases to trimming and J lost 8 bases, with 16 bases between them. The CDR3 extends over 13 amino acids. Here the CDR3 reads CASEGGDIKPQHF. Here the CDR3 DNA reads TGTGCCAGCGAGGGGGGGGACATTAAGCCCCAGCATTTT.

This clone was seen only once. The chain uses TRBV30 and TRBJ2-5, with 9 bases lining up with TRBD1. The J call may be wrong; the DNA end is better matched by TRBJ2-7. This CDR3 comprises 16 residues. Germline V gene lookup returns CDR1 GTSNPN and CDR2 SVGIG (reference sequence). CDR3 sequence reads: CALEPPGQGLSYEQYF. The DNA for the CDR3 is TGTGCCTTAGAACCTCCGGGACAGGGTCTCTCCTACGAGCAGTACTTC.

About this clone itself: Other DNA variants within this sample encode the same CDR3. CDR3 sequence reads: CASSPIFGTGEINEKLFF. In DNA form, the CDR3 reads TGTGCCAGCAGTCCTATTTTCGGGACAGGGGAAATTAATGAAAAACTGTTTTTT. The chain joins TRBV27 to TRBJ1-4, with 10 nucleotides matching TRBD1. V shed 5 bases and J 4 bases; nucleotides not matched to a gene: 13. The CDR3 loop spans 18 amino acids. The germline V gene has CDR1 MNHEY and CDR2 SMNVEV (reference sequence).

This rearrangement joins TRBV5-4 to TRBJ2-2, with D tentatively TRBD2 (6 bases). This CDR3 spans 14 amino acids. The V and J ends lost 1 base and 5 bases respectively, with 9 bases between them. CDR1 SGHNT and CDR2 YYREEE come from the germline V gene (reference sequence). CDR3 protein: CASSLLGGTGELFF. The CDR3 DNA is TGTGCCAGCAGCTTGTTGGGGGGAACCGGGGAGCTGTTTTTT.

This rearrangement joins TRBV9 to TRBJ1-2; D perhaps matches TRBD1 (6 bases). Germline V lookup: CDR1 SGDLS, CDR2 YYNGEE. This CDR3 region has 12 residues. Trimming removed 3 bases at V and 8 bases at J, with 11 bases between. The CDR3 nucleotides read TGTGCCAGCAGCGAGACAGGCCGGGGCTACACCTTC. Its protein product is CASSETGRGYTF.

The V and J genes are TRBV28 and TRBJ2-7; 9 bases match TRBD1. After removal of 5 bases from V and 4 bases from J, the junction contained 9 bases not matched to a gene. The CDR3 loop spans 15 amino acids. Germline loops: CDR1 MDHEN, CDR2 SYDVKM. In nucleotides, the CDR3 is TGTGCCAGCAGTCTGTCCGGGACAGGGTCATACGAGCAGTACTTC. This codes for CASSLSGTGSYEQYF.

CDR3 region: CASSHLTRLGSYEQYF. In nucleotides, the CDR3 is TGTGCCAGCAGCCACCTTACCCGACTAGGATCCTACGAGCAGTACTTC. The chain carries TRBV14 and TRBJ2-7; tentative D call: TRBD2 (6 bases). Germline loops: CDR1 SGHDN, CDR2 FVKESK. The CDR3 runs to 16 residues. Between the trimmed V and J ends, which lost 3 bases and 1 base, there was a span of 16 bases. Based on the CDR3 plus reference TRBV14 and TRBJ2-7, the full variable domain is EAGVTQFPSHSVIEKGQTVTLRCDPISGHDNLYWYRRVMGKEIKFLLHFVKESKQDESGMPNNRFLAERTGGTYSTLKVQPAELEDSGVYFCASSHLTRLGSYEQYFGPGTRLTVT.

The count of this clone is one. CDR3 residues: CASSTTGGANYGYTF. The DNA of the CDR3 is TGTGCCAGCAGCACAACAGGGGGAGCTAACTATGGCTACACCTTC. This chain uses TRBV6-6 with TRBJ1-2, with 8 bases matching TRBD1. Trimming took 6 bases from V and 0 from J; bases not matched to a gene: 6. The CDR3 length is 15 residues. The V gene's germline CDR1 is MNHNY and CDR2 SVGAGI (reference sequence).

The chain carries TRBV7-2 and TRBJ2-1; D unclear. Per germline, CDR1 SGHTA and CDR2 FQGNSA. V was cut by 1 base and J by 6 bases, with 4 bases left in between. This CDR3 has 12 residues. DNA for the CDR3: TGTGCCAGCAGCTTAGTCCGCAATGAGCAGTTCTTC. It yields the protein CASSLVRNEQFF.

The chain links TRBV9 to TRBJ2-3, with D tentatively TRBD2 (5 bases). CDR1 and CDR2 from the germline V gene are SGDLS and YYNGEE. CDR3 length: 18 residues. V dropped 0 bases and J dropped 0 bases, with 17 bases sitting between them. This CDR3 is CASSVGLAAVSSTDTQYF. The CDR3, as DNA: TGTGCCAGCAGCGTAGGGCTAGCCGCAGTCTCTAGCACAGATACGCAGTATTTT.

The chain recombines TRBV30 with TRBJ2-7, with 9 bases fitting TRBD2. V lost 5 bases to trimming and J lost 5 bases; unmatched junction nucleotides: 10. The CDR3 runs to 14 residues. Germline CDR1 and CDR2: GTSNPN and SVGIG (reference sequence). DNA of the CDR3: TGTGCCTGGGGGGACCTAGCGGGATGGAACGAGCAGTACTTC. It specifies CAWGDLAGWNEQYF.

The V and J genes are TRBV7-2 and TRBJ2-7, with D possibly being TRBD1 (5 bases). The germline gives CDR1 SGHTA, CDR2 FQGNSA. V dropped 2 bases and J dropped 2 bases, with 16 bases sitting between them. CDR3 size: 16 residues. CDR3 coding DNA: TGTGCCAGCAGCTTATATCAGGGTCTTTCCACCTACGAGCAGTACTTC. Amino acid sequence: CASSLYQGLSTYEQYF.

V usage is TRBV11-3 and J usage is TRBJ2-3, with TRBD2 matching 13 bases. The CDR3 has 17 residues. Germline CDR1 is SGHNT and CDR2 is YENEEA. The J segment lost 0 bases and the V segment lost 5 bases, leaving 5 bases of the junction unmatched. In DNA, the CDR3 is TGTGCCAGCAGCCCGGGACTAGCGGGAACTAGCACAGATACGCAGTATTTT. Amino acids: CASSPGLAGTSTDTQYF.

DNA of the CDR3: TGCGCCAGCAAAGGGACTAGCGGACCCTCTAGCACAGATACGCAGTATTTT. Amino acid sequence: CASKGTSGPSSTDTQYF. The V and J genes are TRBV4-1 and TRBJ2-3; 11 bases map to TRBD2. Germline V CDR1 and CDR2: MGHRA, YSYEKL. This CDR3 has 17 amino acids. With 7 bases clipped from V and 0 bases from J, the junction kept 9 bases outside the gene matches.

CDR3: CASSLAGPTGTEAFF. CDR3 nucleotides: TGTGCCAGCAGCTTAGCGGGGCCGACGGGCACTGAAGCTTTCTTT. The chain employs TRBV7-8 and TRBJ1-1, with D tentatively TRBD1 (5 bases). Germline V gene lookup returns CDR1 SGHVS and CDR2 FQNEAQ. The CDR3 contains 15 residues. Trimming took 0 bases from V and 4 from J, leaving 12 bases between them.